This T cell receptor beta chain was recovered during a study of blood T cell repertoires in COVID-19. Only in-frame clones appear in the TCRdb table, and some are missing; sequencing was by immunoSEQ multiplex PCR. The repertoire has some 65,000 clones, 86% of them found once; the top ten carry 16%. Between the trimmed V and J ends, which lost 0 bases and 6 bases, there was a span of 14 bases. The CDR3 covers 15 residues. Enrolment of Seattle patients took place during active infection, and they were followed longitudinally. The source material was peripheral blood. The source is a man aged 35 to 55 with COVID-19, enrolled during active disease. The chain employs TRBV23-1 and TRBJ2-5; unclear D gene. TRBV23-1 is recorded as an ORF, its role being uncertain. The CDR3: CASSQSKSGRQTQYF. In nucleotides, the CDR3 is TGCGCCAGCAGTCAATCTAAGTCAGGTAGGCAGACCCAGTACTTC.